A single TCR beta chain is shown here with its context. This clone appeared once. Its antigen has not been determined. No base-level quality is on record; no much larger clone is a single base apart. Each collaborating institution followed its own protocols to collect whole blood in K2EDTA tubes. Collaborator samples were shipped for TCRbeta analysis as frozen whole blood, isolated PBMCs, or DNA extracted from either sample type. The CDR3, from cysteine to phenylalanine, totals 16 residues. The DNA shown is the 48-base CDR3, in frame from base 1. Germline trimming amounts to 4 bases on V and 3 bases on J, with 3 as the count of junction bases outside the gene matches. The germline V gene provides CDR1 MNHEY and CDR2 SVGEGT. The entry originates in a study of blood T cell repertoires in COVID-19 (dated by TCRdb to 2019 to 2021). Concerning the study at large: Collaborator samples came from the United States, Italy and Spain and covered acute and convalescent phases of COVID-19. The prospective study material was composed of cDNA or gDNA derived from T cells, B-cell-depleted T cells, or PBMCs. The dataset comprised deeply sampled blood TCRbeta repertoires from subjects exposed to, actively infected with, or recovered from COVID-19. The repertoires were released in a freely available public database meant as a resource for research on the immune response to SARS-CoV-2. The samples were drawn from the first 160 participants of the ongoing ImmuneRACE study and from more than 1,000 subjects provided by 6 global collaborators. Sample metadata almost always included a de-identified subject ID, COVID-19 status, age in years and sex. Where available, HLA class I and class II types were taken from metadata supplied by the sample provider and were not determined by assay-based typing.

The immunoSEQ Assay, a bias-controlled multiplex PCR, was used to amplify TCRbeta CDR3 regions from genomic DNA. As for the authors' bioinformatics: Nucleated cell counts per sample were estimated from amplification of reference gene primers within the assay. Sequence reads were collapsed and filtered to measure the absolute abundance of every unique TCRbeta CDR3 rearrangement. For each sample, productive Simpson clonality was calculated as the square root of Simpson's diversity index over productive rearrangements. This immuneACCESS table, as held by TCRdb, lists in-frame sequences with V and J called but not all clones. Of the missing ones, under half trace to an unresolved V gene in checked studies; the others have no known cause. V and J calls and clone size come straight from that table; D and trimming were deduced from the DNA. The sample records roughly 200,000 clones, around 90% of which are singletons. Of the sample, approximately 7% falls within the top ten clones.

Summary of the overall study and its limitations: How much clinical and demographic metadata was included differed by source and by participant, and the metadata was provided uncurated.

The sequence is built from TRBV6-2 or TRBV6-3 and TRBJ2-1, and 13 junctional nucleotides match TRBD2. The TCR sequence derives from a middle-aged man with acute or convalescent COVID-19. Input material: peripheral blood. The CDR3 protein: CASSSWTSGGYNEQFF. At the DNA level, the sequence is TGTGCCAGCAGTTCATGGACTAGCGGGGGCTACAATGAGCAGTTCTTC.